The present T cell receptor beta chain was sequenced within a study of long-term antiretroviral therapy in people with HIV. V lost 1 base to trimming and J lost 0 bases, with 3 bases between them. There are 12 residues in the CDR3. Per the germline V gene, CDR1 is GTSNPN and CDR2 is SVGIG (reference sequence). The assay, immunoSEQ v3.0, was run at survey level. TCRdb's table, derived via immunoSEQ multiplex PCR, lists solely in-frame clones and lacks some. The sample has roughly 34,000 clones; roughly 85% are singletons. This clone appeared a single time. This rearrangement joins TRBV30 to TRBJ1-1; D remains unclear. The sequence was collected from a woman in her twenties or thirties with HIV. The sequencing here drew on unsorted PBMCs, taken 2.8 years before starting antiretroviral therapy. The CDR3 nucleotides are TGTGCCTGGAGTGGTATGAACACTGAAGCTTTCTTT. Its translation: CAWSGMNTEAFF. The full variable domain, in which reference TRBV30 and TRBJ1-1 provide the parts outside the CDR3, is SQTIHQWPATLVQPVGSPLSLECTVEGTSNPNLYWYRQAAGRGLQLLFYSVGIGQISSEVPQNLSASRPQDRQFILSSKKLLLSDSGFYLCAWSGMNTEAFFGQGTRLTVV.